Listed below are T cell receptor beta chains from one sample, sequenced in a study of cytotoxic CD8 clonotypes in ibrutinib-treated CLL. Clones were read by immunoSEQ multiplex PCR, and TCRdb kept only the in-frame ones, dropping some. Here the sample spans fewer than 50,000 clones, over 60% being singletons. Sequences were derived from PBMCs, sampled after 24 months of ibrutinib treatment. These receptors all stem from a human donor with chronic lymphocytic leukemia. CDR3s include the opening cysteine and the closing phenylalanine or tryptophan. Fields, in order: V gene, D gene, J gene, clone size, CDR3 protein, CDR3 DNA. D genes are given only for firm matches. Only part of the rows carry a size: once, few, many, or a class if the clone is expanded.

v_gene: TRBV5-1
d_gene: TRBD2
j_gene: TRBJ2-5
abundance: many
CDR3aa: CASSLVPSGGANQETQYF
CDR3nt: TGCGCCAGCAGCTTGGTTCCTAGCGGGGGGGCAAACCAAGAGACCCAGTACTTC

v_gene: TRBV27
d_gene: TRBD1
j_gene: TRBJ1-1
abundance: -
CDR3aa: CASSLRDRERTFF
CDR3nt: TGTGCCAGCAGTTTACGGGACAGGGAACGGACTTTCTTT

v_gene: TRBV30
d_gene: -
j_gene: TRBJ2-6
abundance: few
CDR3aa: CAWSVLGPGANVLTF
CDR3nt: TGTGCCTGGAGTGTACTGGGGCCCGGGGCCAACGTCCTGACTTTC

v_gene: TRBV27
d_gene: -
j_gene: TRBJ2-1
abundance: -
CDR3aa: CASRGASSYNEQFF
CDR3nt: TGTGCCAGTCGCGGGGCGAGCTCCTACAATGAGCAGTTCTTC

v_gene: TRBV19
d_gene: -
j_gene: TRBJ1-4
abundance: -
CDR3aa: CASSIIHGQNRLFF
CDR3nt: TGTGCCAGTAGTATAATTCACGGTCAGAATAGACTGTTTTTT

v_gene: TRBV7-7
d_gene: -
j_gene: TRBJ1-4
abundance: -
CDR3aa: CASSLENSTNEKLFF
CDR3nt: TGTGCTAGCAGCTTAGAGAATTCAACTAATGAAAAACTGTTTTTT

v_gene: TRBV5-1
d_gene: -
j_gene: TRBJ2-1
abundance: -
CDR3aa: CASSLKAGETNEQFF
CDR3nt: TGCGCCAGCAGCTTGAAGGCAGGGGAGACCAATGAGCAGTTCTTC

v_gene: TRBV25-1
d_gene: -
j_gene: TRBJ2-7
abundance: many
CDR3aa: CASSEYGVSWEQYF
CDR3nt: TGTGCCAGCAGTGAATATGGGGTCTCCTGGGAGCAGTACTTC

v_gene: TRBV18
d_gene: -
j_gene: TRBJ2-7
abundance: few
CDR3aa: CASSPKLASRQSEQYF
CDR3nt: TGTGCCAGCTCACCTAAACTAGCTTCCCGCCAGAGTGAGCAGTACTTC

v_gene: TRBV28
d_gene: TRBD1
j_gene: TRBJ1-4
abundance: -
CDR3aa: CASRRDRGATNEKLFF
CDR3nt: TGTGCCAGCAGACGGGACAGGGGAGCCACTAATGAAAAACTGTTTTTT

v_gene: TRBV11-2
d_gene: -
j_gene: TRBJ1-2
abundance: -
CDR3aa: CASSPRTDYGYTF
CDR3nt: TGTGCCAGCAGTCCGAGGACAGACTATGGCTACACCTTC

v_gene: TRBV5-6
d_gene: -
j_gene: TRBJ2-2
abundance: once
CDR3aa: CASSLGNRDTYTGELFF
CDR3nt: TGTGCCAGCAGCTTGGGCAACCGGGACACCTACACCGGGGAGCTGTTTTTT

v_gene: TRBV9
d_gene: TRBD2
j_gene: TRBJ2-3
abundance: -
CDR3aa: CASSVGLGRADTQYF
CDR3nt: TGTGCCAGCAGCGTCGGACTAGGGAGGGCAGATACGCAGTATTTT

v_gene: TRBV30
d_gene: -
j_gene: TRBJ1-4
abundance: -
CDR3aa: CAWSVKPRRASEEKLFF
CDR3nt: TGTGCCTGGAGTGTAAAGCCGCGTCGGGCCTCCGAGGAAAAACTGTTTTTT

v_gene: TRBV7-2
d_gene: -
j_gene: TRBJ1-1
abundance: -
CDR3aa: CASSRPGPTYWPEAFF
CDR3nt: TGTGCCAGCAGCCGCCCGGGTCCTACCTATTGGCCTGAAGCTTTCTTT

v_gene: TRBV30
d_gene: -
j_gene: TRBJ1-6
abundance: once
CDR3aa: CAWSFPLGVWDSPLHF
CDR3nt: TGTGCCTGGAGTTTTCCGCTCGGGGTTTGGGATTCACCCCTCCACTTT

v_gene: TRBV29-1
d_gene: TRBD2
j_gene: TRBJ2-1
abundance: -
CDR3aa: CSVELGTSGGNEQFF
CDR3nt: TGCAGCGTTGAATTAGGGACTAGCGGGGGTAATGAGCAGTTCTTC

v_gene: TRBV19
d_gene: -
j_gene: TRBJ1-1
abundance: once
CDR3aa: CASGGRAWLDTEAFF
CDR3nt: TGTGCCAGTGGGGGCAGGGCGTGGTTGGACACTGAAGCTTTCTTT

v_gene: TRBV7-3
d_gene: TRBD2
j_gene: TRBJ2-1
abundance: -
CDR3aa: CASSSGLAGRYEQFF
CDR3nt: TGTGCCAGCAGCTCCGGACTAGCGGGAAGGTATGAGCAGTTCTTC

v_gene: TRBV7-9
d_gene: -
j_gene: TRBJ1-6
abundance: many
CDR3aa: CASSLDARYSPLHF
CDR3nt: TGTGCCAGCAGCTTAGATGCCCGCTATTCACCCCTCCACTTT

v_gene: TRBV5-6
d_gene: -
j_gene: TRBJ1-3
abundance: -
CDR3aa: CASSLPRANSGNTIYF
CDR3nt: TGTGCCAGCAGCCTTCCACGGGCCAACTCTGGAAACACCATATATTTT

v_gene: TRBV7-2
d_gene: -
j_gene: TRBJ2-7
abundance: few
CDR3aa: CASSGTGGPSYEQYF
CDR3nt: TGTGCCAGCAGCGGGACCGGGGGGCCGTCCTACGAGCAGTACTTC

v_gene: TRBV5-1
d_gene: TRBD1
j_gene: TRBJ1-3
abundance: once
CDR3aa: CASRTMTGGSGNTIYF
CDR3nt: TGCGCCAGCAGAACTATGACAGGGGGCTCAGGAAACACCATATATTTT

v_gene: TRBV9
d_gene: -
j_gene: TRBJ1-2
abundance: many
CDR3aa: CASFHPQLPYGYTF
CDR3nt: TGTGCCAGCTTCCACCCCCAGTTACCGTATGGCTACACCTTC

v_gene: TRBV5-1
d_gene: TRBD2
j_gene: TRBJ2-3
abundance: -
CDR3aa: CASSPDGTSGGFTDTQYF
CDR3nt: TGCGCCAGCAGCCCGGACGGGACTAGCGGGGGTTTCACAGATACGCAGTATTTT

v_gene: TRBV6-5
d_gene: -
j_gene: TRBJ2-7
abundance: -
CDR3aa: CASSHTPLGEQYF
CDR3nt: TGTGCCAGCAGCCACACACCGCTTGGGGAGCAGTACTTC

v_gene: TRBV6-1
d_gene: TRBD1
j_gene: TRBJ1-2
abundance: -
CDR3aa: CASSGQGGYGYTF
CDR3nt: TGTGCCAGCAGTGGACAGGGAGGTTATGGCTACACCTTC

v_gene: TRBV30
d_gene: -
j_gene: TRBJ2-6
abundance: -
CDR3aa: CAWSVLGSGANVLTF
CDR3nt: TGTGCCTGGAGTGTACTAGGCTCTGGGGCCAACGTCCTGACTTTC

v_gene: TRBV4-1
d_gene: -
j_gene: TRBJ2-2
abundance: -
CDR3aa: CASSRGDIRDLTGELFF
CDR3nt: TGCGCCAGCAGCAGGGGGGACATTCGGGATCTCACCGGGGAGCTGTTTTTT

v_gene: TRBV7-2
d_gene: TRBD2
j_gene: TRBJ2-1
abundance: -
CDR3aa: CASSPMGLAGPKGNEQFF
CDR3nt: TGTGCCAGCAGCCCCATGGGACTAGCGGGTCCTAAGGGTAATGAGCAGTTCTTC

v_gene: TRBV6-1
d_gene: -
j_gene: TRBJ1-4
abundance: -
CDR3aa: CASSYTWGSEKLFF
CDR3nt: TGTGCCAGCAGTTATACCTGGGGGAGTGAAAAACTGTTTTTT

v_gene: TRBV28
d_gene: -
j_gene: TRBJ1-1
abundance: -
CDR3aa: CASPRCGTPNTEAFF
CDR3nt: TGTGCCAGCCCGAGGTGCGGGACACCGAACACTGAAGCTTTCTTT

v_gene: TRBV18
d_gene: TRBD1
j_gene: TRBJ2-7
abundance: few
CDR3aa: CASSNRQGASSSEQYF
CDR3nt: TGTGCCAGCTCAAACCGACAGGGGGCCAGCTCGTCCGAGCAGTACTTC

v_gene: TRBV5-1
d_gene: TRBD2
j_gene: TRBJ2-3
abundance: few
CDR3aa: CASSLDPSGGAQYF
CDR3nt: TGCGCCAGCAGCTTGGACCCTAGCGGGGGCGCGCAGTATTTT

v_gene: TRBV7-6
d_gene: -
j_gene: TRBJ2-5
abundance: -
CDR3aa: CASSLVGGAGQETQYF
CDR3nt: TGTGCCAGCAGCTTAGTAGGCGGGGCGGGACAGGAGACCCAGTACTTC

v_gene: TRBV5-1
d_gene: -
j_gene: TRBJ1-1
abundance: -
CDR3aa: CASSLAGKNTEAFF
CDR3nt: TGCGCCAGCAGCTTAGCAGGCAAGAACACTGAAGCTTTCTTT

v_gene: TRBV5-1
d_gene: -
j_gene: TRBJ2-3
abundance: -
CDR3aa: CASSLDRLYLYF
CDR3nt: TGCGCCAGCAGCTTGGACCGGCTCTATTTGTATTTT

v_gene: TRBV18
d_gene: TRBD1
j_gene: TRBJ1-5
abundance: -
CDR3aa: CASSQGQGWQPQHF
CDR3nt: TGTGCCAGCTCACAGGGACAGGGGTGGCAGCCCCAGCATTTT

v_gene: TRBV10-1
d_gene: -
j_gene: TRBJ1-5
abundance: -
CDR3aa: CASSTSVDQPQHF
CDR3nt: TGCGCCAGCAGCACGTCTGTAGATCAGCCCCAGCATTTT

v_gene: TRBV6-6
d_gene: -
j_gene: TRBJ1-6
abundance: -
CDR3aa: CASSYDRGANSPLHF
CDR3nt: TGTGCCAGCAGTTACGATCGGGGGGCAAATTCACCCCTCCACTTT

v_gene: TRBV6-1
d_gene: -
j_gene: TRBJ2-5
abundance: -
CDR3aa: CASSEWGETQYF
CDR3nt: TGTGCCAGCAGTGAATGGGGAGAGACCCAGTACTTC

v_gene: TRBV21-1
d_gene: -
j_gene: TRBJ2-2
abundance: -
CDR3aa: CASSRRDYWRAGELFF
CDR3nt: TGTGCCAGCAGCCGGAGGGACTACTGGCGGGCGGGGGAGCTGTTTTTT

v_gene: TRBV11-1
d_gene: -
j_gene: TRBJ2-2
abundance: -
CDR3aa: CASSRGGAAGELFF
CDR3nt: TGTGCCAGCAGCAGGGGAGGTGCGGCCGGGGAGCTGTTTTTT

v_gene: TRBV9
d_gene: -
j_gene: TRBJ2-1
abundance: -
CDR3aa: CASSVEGAGREQFF
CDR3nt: TGTGCCAGCAGCGTAGAGGGAGCCGGTCGGGAGCAGTTCTTC

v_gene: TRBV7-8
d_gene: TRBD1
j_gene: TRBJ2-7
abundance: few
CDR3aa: CASTIRPGQVDEQYF
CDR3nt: TGTGCCAGCACCATAAGACCGGGACAGGTTGACGAGCAGTACTTC